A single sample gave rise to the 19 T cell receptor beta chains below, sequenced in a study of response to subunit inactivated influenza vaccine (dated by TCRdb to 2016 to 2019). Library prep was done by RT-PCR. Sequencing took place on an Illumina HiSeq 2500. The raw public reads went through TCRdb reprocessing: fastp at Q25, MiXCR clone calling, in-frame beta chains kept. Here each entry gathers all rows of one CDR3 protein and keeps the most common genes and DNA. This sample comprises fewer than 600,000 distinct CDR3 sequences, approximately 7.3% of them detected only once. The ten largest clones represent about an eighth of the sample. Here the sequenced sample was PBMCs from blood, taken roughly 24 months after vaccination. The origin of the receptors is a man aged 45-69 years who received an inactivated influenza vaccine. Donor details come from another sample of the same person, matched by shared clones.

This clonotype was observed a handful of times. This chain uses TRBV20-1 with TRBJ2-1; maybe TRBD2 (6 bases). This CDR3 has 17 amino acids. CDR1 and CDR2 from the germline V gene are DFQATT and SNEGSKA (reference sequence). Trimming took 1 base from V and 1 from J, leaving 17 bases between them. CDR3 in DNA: TGCAGTGCTAGAGGGGCGGGGCGCGGGGCTTCCTACAATGAGCAGTTCTTC. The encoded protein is CSARGAGRGASYNEQFF.

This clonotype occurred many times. The CDR3 loop is CASITLGGGNQPQHF. The DNA of the CDR3 is TGTGCCAGCATCACCCTGGGAGGGGGCAATCAGCCCCAGCATTTT. The chain has TRBV28 and TRBJ1-5; tentative D call: TRBD1 (5 bases). The CDR3 runs to 15 residues. The V and J ends lost 7 bases and 2 bases respectively, with 15 bases between them. The germline CDR1 and CDR2 sequences are MDHEN and SYDVKM.

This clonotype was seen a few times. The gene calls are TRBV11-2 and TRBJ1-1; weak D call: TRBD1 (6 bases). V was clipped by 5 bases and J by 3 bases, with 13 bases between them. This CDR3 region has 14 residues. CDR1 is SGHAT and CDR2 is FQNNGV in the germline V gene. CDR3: CASSPQAGDTEAFF. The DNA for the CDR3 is TGTGCCAGCAGCCCGCAAGCAGGGGACACTGAAGCTTTCTTT.

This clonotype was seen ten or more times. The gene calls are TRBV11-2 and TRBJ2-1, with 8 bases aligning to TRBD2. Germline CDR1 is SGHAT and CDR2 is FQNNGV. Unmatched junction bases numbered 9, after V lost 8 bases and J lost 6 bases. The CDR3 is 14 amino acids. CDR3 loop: CASYHPGGRNEQFF. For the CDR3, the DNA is TGTGCCAGCTATCATCCGGGGGGGCGCAATGAGCAGTTCTTC.

The CDR3 DNA follows: TGTGCCAGCAGTCGAGACAGGTCATATACGCAGTATTTT. The encoded protein is CASSRDRSYTQYF. The chain is built from TRBV27 and TRBJ2-3, with a possible D match to TRBD1 (6 bases). V was cut by 5 bases and J by 7 bases, with 13 bases left in between. CDR3 size: 13 residues. The germline V gene encodes CDR1 MNHEY and CDR2 SMNVEV (reference sequence).

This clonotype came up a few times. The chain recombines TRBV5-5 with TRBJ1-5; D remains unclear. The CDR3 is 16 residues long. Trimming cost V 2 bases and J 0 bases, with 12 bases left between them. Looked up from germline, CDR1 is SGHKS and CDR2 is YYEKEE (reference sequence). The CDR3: CASSFSGYSSNQPQHF. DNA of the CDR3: TGTGCCAGCAGCTTTTCGGGGTATTCTAGCAATCAGCCCCAGCATTTT.

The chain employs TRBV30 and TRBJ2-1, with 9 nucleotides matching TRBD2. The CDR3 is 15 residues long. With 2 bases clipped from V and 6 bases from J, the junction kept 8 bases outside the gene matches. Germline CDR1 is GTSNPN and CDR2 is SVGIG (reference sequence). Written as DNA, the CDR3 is TGTGCCTGGAGTCGAATGGGCGGGAGGGCCAATGAGCAGTTCTTC. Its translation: CAWSRMGGRANEQFF.

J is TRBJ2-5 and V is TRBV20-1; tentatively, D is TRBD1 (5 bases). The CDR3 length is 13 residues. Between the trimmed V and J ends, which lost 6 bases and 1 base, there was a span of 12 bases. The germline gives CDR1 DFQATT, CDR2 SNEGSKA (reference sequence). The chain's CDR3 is CSAPRQGQETQYF. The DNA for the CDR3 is TGCAGTGCCCCGAGGCAGGGCCAAGAGACCCAGTACTTC.

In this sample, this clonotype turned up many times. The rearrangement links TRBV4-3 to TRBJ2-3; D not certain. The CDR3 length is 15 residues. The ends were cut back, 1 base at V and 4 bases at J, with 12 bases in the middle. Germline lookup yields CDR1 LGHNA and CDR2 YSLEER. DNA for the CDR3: TGCGCCAGCAGCCAAGTGGGCTTCTCGGCAGATACGCAGTATTTT. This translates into CASSQVGFSADTQYF.

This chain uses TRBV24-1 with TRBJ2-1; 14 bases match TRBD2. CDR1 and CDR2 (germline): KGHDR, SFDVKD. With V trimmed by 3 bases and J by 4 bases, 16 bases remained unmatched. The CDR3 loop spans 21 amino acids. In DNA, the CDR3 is TGTGCCACCAGTGATCGGTGGAGTTTATGGGGACTAGCGGGAGAGTACAATGAGCAGTTCTTC. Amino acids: CATSDRWSLWGLAGEYNEQFF.

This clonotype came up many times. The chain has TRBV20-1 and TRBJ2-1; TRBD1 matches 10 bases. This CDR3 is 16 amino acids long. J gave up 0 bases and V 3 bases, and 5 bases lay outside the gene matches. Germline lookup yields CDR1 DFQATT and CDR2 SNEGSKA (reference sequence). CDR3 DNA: TGCAGTGCTAGGGACAGGGGGGGGAGCTCCTACAATGAGCAGTTCTTC. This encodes CSARDRGGSSYNEQFF.

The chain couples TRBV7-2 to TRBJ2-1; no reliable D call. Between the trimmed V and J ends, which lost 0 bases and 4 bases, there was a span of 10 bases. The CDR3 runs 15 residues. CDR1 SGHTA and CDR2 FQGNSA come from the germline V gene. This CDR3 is CASSLAVAAYNEQFF. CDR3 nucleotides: TGTGCCAGCAGCTTAGCGGTGGCAGCTTACAATGAGCAGTTCTTC.

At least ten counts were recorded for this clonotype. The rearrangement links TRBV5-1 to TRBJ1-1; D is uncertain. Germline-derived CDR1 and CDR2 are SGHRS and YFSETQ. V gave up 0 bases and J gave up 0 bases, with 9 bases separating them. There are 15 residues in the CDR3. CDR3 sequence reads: CASSLDRGVNTEAFF. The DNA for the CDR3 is TGCGCCAGCAGCTTGGATCGGGGAGTGAACACTGAAGCTTTCTTT.

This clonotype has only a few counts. This chain's CDR3 is CASSPRGVSEQYF. The CDR3 nucleotides read TGTGCCAGCTCACCACGGGGGGTCTCCGAGCAGTACTTC. The rearrangement uses TRBV18 and TRBJ2-7, with D possibly TRBD2 on 6 matching bases. CDR1 and CDR2 from the germline V gene are KGHSH and LQKENI. The V end was cut by 1 base, the J end by 6 bases, with 10 bases between. The CDR3 loop spans 13 amino acids.

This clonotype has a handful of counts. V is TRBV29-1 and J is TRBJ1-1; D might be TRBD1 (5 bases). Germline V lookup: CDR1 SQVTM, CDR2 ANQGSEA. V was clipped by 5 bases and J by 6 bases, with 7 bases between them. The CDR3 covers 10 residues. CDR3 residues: CSVSRAEAFF. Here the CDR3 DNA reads TGCAGCGTTTCCAGGGCTGAAGCTTTCTTT.

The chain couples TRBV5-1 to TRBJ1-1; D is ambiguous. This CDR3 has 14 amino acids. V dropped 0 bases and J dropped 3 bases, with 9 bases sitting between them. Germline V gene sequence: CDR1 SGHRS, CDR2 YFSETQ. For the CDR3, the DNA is TGCGCCAGCAGCTTGGAGATGTCATACACTGAAGCTTTCTTT. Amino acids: CASSLEMSYTEAFF.

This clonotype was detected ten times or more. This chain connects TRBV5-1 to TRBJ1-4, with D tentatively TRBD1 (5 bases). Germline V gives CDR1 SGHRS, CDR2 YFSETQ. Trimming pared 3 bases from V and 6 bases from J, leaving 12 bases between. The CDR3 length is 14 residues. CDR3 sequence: CASSWAGGDEKLFF. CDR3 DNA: TGCGCCAGCAGCTGGGCCGGAGGGGATGAAAAACTGTTTTTT.

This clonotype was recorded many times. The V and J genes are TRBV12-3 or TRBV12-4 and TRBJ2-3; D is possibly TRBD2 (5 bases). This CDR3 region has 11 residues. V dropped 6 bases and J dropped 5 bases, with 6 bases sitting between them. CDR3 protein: CASSRGDTQYF. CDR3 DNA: TGTGCCAGCAGCCGGGGAGATACGCAGTATTTT.

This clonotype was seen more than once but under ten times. The chain's CDR3 is CASSISGSVFGTQYF. DNA of the CDR3: TGTGCCAGCAGTATTAGCGGGAGCGTTTTCGGTACGCAGTATTTT. This chain uses TRBV27 with TRBJ2-3; 9 bases are a match to TRBD2. Germline V lookup: CDR1 MNHEY, CDR2 SMNVEV (reference sequence). After removal of 5 bases from V and 8 bases from J, the junction contained 11 bases not matched to a gene. This CDR3 comprises 15 residues.